This passage covers 26 T cell receptor beta chains from one sample sequenced in a study of blood T cell repertoires in COVID-19. Only in-frame clones appear in the TCRdb table, and some are missing; sequencing was by immunoSEQ multiplex PCR. The sample lists over 110,000 clones; over 75% were seen once. Sample: PBMCs or T cells enriched from blood (not recorded which). These receptors all stem from a man in his fifties in a cohort exposed to, infected with or recovered from COVID-19 (not recorded which).

The V gene is TRBV20-1, the J gene TRBJ2-7, with TRBD2 matching over 9 bases. Germline trimming cut 3 bases from V and 1 base from J; bases unmatched to any gene: 4. The CDR3 contains 14 residues. Germline loops: CDR1 DFQATT, CDR2 SNEGSKA (reference sequence). CDR3 nucleotides: TGCAGTGCTAGTCTAGCGGGACTGTCCTACGAGCAGTACTTC. Translation: CSASLAGLSYEQYF.

The rearrangement joins TRBV6-6 to TRBJ1-1; TRBD1 is a possible D gene (5 bases). This CDR3 comprises 15 residues. Germline CDR1 MNHNY, CDR2 SVGAGI (reference sequence). V lost 2 bases to trimming and J lost 5 bases, with 15 bases between them. The DNA for the CDR3 is TGTGCCAGCAGTTACCCTGAGCAGGGTAGAACTGAAGCTTTCTTT. Translation: CASSYPEQGRTEAFF.

Only a few counts were recorded for this clone. The chain couples TRBV11-3 to TRBJ1-1; D may be TRBD1 (6 bases). There are 16 residues in the CDR3. Looked up from germline, CDR1 is SGHNT and CDR2 is YENEEA. Trimming shortened V by 8 bases and J by 0 bases, and 19 bases separated the two germline ends. The CDR3 DNA is TGTGCCAGCCGCCCGGATGAGGACAGCCTGAACACTGAAGCTTTCTTT. It specifies CASRPDEDSLNTEAFF.

The sample holds a few counts of this clone. The chain has TRBV4-3 and TRBJ1-2; 7 nucleotides line up with TRBD1. The CDR3 is 14 amino acids. Germline CDR1 reads LGHNA; CDR2 reads YSLEER. The V segment lost 3 bases and the J segment 4 bases; nucleotides outside the gene matches: 5. The CDR3 region has the DNA TGCGCCAGCAGCCACACGACAGGGAGCTATGGCTACACCTTC. Translation: CASSHTTGSYGYTF.

This clone came up once. The genes are TRBV12-3 or TRBV12-4 and TRBJ1-2; D gene ambiguous. Trimming removed 1 base from V and 3 bases from J, with 6 bases in between. The CDR3 extends over 13 amino acids. The CDR3 bases are TGTGCCAGCAGTTTAGAGGCGGACTATGGCTACACCTTC. Translated, it gives CASSLEADYGYTF.

This chain uses TRBV5-1 with TRBJ2-7; 9 bases agree with TRBD1. This CDR3 has 15 amino acids. In germline, CDR1 is SGHRS, CDR2 YFSETQ. After removal of 7 bases from V and 3 bases from J, the junction contained 11 bases not matched to a gene. CDR3 region: CASQQGAGEGYEQYF. The CDR3, as DNA: TGCGCCAGCCAACAGGGGGCTGGGGAGGGCTACGAGCAGTACTTC.

The rearrangement joins TRBV27 to TRBJ2-5; 9 nucleotides line up with TRBD2. With V trimmed by 1 base and J by 7 bases, 4 bases remained unmatched. Germline lookup yields CDR1 MNHEY and CDR2 SMNVEV (reference sequence). The CDR3 loop spans 14 amino acids. CDR3 protein: CASSLWTSEGTQYF. Written as DNA, the CDR3 is TGTGCCAGCAGTTTATGGACTAGCGAAGGGACCCAGTACTTC.

There are many counts of this clone. This chain joins TRBV24-1 and TRBJ2-1; a weak D match, TRBD1 (5 bases). The V end lost 6 bases, the J end lost 6 bases, and 17 bases lay between the germline ends. The V gene's germline CDR1 is KGHDR and CDR2 SFDVKD. This CDR3 has 15 amino acids. The CDR3 bases are TGTGCCACCAGTCTTATGACAGTCCCCATCAATGAGCAGTTCTTC. Residues: CATSLMTVPINEQFF.

This clone was seen only once. This CDR3 reads CASTPELPGRAGSYEQYF. The DNA for the CDR3 is TGTGCCAGCACCCCCGAGCTCCCTGGGAGGGCCGGGTCCTACGAGCAGTACTTC. The rearrangement uses TRBV28 and TRBJ2-7; 7 bases match TRBD2. From germline, CDR1 is MDHEN and CDR2 SYDVKM. This CDR3 has 18 residues. The junction had 19 bases not matched to a gene; V was cut back by 7 bases and J by 1 base.

This chain uses TRBV27 with TRBJ1-2; TRBD1 might be the D (6 bases). The CDR3 runs to 17 residues. In germline, CDR1 is MNHEY, CDR2 SMNVEV (reference sequence). Deletions cut 6 bases from V and 1 base from J, with 21 bases between. For the CDR3, the DNA is TGTGCCAGCAGCCCCCGGGACATCCAAGGGGGTAACTATGGCTACACCTTC. This sequence encodes CASSPRDIQGGNYGYTF.

This rearrangement joins TRBV18 to TRBJ1-5; TRBD1 might be the D (5 bases). Germline lookup yields CDR1 KGHSH and CDR2 LQKENI. The CDR3 loop spans 17 amino acids. Trimming cost V 2 bases and J 4 bases, with 18 bases left between them. CDR3 protein: CASSPIEGLGGNQPQHF. The CDR3 DNA reads TGTGCCAGCTCACCAATAGAGGGACTGGGAGGTAATCAGCCCCAGCATTTT.

The rearrangement uses TRBV7-2 and TRBJ2-1; no reliable D call. With 1 base removed from V and 2 bases from J, the gap between germline ends came to 9 bases. The CDR3 runs to 15 residues. Germline loops: CDR1 SGHTA, CDR2 FQGNSA. CDR3 bases: TGTGCCAGCAGCTTAGTGGAGAGACCCTACAATGAGCAGTTCTTC. It yields the protein CASSLVERPYNEQFF.

The chain carries TRBV27 and TRBJ2-3; 9 bases map to TRBD1. The germline V gene has CDR1 MNHEY and CDR2 SMNVEV (reference sequence). V was pared by 7 bases and J by 5 bases, with 13 bases of the junction left unmatched. The CDR3 is 16 amino acids. The CDR3 loop is CASNPGTGRGQDTQYF. The CDR3 DNA is TGTGCCAGCAATCCCGGGACAGGGAGGGGTCAAGATACGCAGTATTTT.

The V call is TRBV5-8, the J call TRBJ2-4, with a possible D match to TRBD1 (6 bases). The V gene lost 2 bases and the J gene lost 7 bases, with 10 bases spanning the gap. The CDR3 runs to 13 residues. Looked up from germline, CDR1 is SGHTS and CDR2 is YDEGEE. The CDR3 loop is CASSFNRDNIQYF. The CDR3 nucleotides are TGTGCCAGCAGCTTCAACAGGGACAACATTCAGTACTTC.

This clone came up a few times. This chain joins TRBV5-5 and TRBJ2-2, with TRBD2 matching 7 bases. The germline CDR1 and CDR2 sequences are SGHKS and YYEKEE (reference sequence). The CDR3 length is 15 residues. Losses at the gene ends were 7 bases for V and 2 bases for J; bases not matched to a gene: 8. The CDR3 DNA sequence: TGTGCCAGCTGGCCTTCGGGGGGAAACACCGGGGAGCTGTTTTTT. Translation: CASWPSGGNTGELFF.

CDR3 nucleotide sequence: TGTGCCAGCAGCTTAGACGTAGGAGGGAGGGCTTTCTTT. It yields the protein CASSLDVGGRAFF. This chain links TRBV11-2 with TRBJ1-1; D not certain. The CDR3 covers 13 residues. From germline, CDR1 is SGHAT and CDR2 FQNNGV. Between the trimmed V and J ends, which lost 0 bases and 11 bases, there was a span of 13 bases.

The rearrangement links TRBV15 to TRBJ2-7; weak D call: TRBD1 (5 bases). CDR3 length equals 18 residues. Germline V lookup: CDR1 LNHNV, CDR2 YYDKDF (reference sequence). V was clipped by 1 base and J by 3 bases, with 22 bases between them. CDR3 in amino acids: CATSRGKGALNEIYEQYF. The CDR3 region has the DNA TGTGCCACCAGCAGAGGGAAAGGGGCCCTGAATGAAATCTACGAGCAGTACTTC.

This rearrangement joins TRBV12-5 to TRBJ2-6, with 7 bases aligning to TRBD1. The V and J ends lost 6 bases and 0 bases, in that order; junction bases with no gene match: 8. The CDR3 is 17 residues long. Germline assignment: CDR1 LGHNT and CDR2 FRNRAP. The CDR3 DNA reads TGTGCTAGTGGGGTCGGACAGGCGAGCTCTGGGGCCAACGTCCTGACTTTC. This codes for CASGVGQASSGANVLTF.

The chain links TRBV12-3 or TRBV12-4 to TRBJ1-2; 7 nucleotides align to TRBD1. There are 13 residues in the CDR3. Germline trimming cut 3 bases from V and 7 bases from J; bases unmatched to any gene: 5. The CDR3 DNA reads as TGTGCCAGCAGTTTGGCAGGGGGAGGTGGCTACACCTTC. It codes for CASSLAGGGGYTF.

This clone was counted once. The chain uses TRBV2 and TRBJ2-1, with 14 bases fitting TRBD2. This CDR3 spans 15 amino acids. Germline CDR1 SNHLY, CDR2 FYNNEI. J gave up 6 bases and V 6 bases, and 4 bases lay outside the gene matches. DNA of the CDR3: TGTGCCAGCAGCGTAGGACTAGCGGGGGGCAATGAGCAGTTCTTC. This translates into CASSVGLAGGNEQFF. Looking up the rest from reference TRBV2 and TRBJ2-1 gives the full variable domain: EPEVTQTPSHQVTQMGQEVILRCVPISNHLYFYWYRQILGQKVEFLVSFYNNEISEKSEIFDDQFSVERPDGSNFTLKIRSTKLEDSAMYFCASSVGLAGGNEQFFGPGTRLTVL.

The gene calls are TRBV5-1 and TRBJ1-4; the D is unclear. CDR1 and CDR2 (germline): SGHRS, YFSETQ. Trimming removed 1 base from V and 3 bases from J, with 13 bases in between. The CDR3 extends over 16 amino acids. The CDR3 protein is CASSLPESTPNEKLFF. In DNA form, the CDR3 reads TGCGCCAGCAGCTTGCCCGAATCTACGCCTAATGAAAAACTGTTTTTT.

V usage is TRBV11-2 and J usage is TRBJ2-1; 10 bases are a match to TRBD2. CDR1 and CDR2 (germline): SGHAT, FQNNGV. The CDR3 extends over 15 amino acids. J gave up 4 bases and V 5 bases, and 5 bases lay outside the gene matches. The CDR3 region is CASSPKRGGYNEQFF. The CDR3 nucleotides are TGTGCCAGCAGCCCGAAGCGGGGGGGGTACAATGAGCAGTTCTTC.

The gene calls are TRBV7-9 and TRBJ2-5; D gene ambiguous. CDR3 length equals 13 residues. V gave up 0 bases and J gave up 2 bases, with 4 bases separating them. Germline V CDR1 and CDR2: SEHNR, FQNEAQ (reference sequence). The CDR3 coding sequence is TGTGCCAGCAGCTTAGCTCTGCAAGAGACCCAGTACTTC. This translates into CASSLALQETQYF.

The J gene is TRBJ1-3, the V gene TRBV5-6; the D is unclear. V was cut by 3 bases and J by 4 bases, with 14 bases left in between. Germline values: CDR1 SGHDT, CDR2 YYEEEE. This CDR3 spans 15 amino acids. The CDR3 DNA sequence: TGTGCCAGCAGCTGGCGGAGCCCTGGGGGAAACACCATATATTTT. Protein: CASSWRSPGGNTIYF.

The V gene is TRBV10-1, the J gene TRBJ1-6; D is unclear. V was pared by 6 bases and J by 0 bases, with 12 bases between. Looked up from germline, CDR1 is WNHNN and CDR2 is SYGVQD (reference sequence). The CDR3 is 16 residues long. The CDR3 sequence: CASRGEVSSYNSPLHF. CDR3 nucleotide sequence: TGCGCCAGCAGGGGAGAAGTCAGCTCCTATAATTCACCCCTCCACTTT.

The J gene is TRBJ2-1, the V gene TRBV14; 8 bases are a match to TRBD2. There are 15 residues in the CDR3. CDR1 is SGHDN and CDR2 is FVKESK in the germline V gene. The trim removed 4 bases at V and 8 bases at J, leaving 10 bases unmatched. DNA of the CDR3: TGTGCCAGCAGCCTTCAACTAGCGGCAGGCGATGAGCAGTTCTTC. Its translation is CASSLQLAAGDEQFF.